What follows are 15 T cell receptor beta chains derived from one specimen sequenced in a study of early T cells in non-severe SARS-CoV-2 infection (dated by TCRdb to the early 2020s). Libraries were constructed by 5' RACE. Sequencing used a NextSeq 500. Starting from the raw public reads, TCRdb applied fastp trimming at Q25, assembled clones with MiXCR and retained in-frame beta chains. Every entry covers one CDR3 protein and lists the most common genes and DNA from its rows. The table for this sample lists about 100,000 distinct CDR3 sequences; around 14% of them were counted only once. The ten largest clones represent around 2.4% of the sample. Sequenced: whole blood. These receptors originate from an adult who was a healthcare worker with PCR-confirmed SARS-CoV-2 infection or an uninfected control (not recorded which).

This clonotype has a count of ten or more. The rearrangement links TRBV6-5 to TRBJ2-7; D call uncertain. V dropped 6 bases and J dropped 3 bases, with 12 bases sitting between them. The V gene's germline CDR1 is MNHEY and CDR2 SVGAGI. CDR3 length: 13 residues. The CDR3, as DNA: TGTGCCAGCAGACAAGGGATCTACTACGAGCAGTACTTC. Translation: CASRQGIYYEQYF.

This clonotype was recorded many times. This rearrangement joins TRBV28 to TRBJ1-5; the D is unclear. There are 16 residues in the CDR3. Deletions cut 4 bases from V and 0 bases from J, with 13 bases between. Per the germline V gene, CDR1 is MDHEN and CDR2 is SYDVKM. The CDR3: CASSWFPGYSNQPQHF. CDR3 nucleotide sequence: TGTGCCAGCAGTTGGTTCCCAGGATATAGCAATCAGCCCCAGCATTTT.

This clonotype has more than one count but fewer than ten. The V and J genes are TRBV4-1 and TRBJ1-6; TRBD1 aligns across 9 bases. Germline assignment: CDR1 MGHRA and CDR2 YSYEKL. The ends lost 1 base at V and 0 bases at J; junction bases unmatched: 16. This CDR3 contains 22 residues. Written as DNA, the CDR3 is TGCGCCAGCAGCCAAGCCAGACCACAGGGGGCAAATCCCAGCTCCTATAATTCACCCCTCCACTTT. Its translation is CASSQARPQGANPSSYNSPLHF.

This clonotype came up many times. The chain combines TRBV29-1 with TRBJ2-7; 11 bases fit TRBD2. CDR3 length equals 14 residues. Germline trimming cut 5 bases from V and 2 bases from J; bases unmatched to any gene: 5. Germline V gives CDR1 SQVTM, CDR2 ANQGSEA. Here the CDR3 reads CSVLLAGGPYEQYF. DNA of the CDR3: TGCAGCGTTCTTTTAGCGGGGGGGCCCTACGAGCAGTACTTC.

A word on this clonotype: A much bigger clone sits one base away, suggesting this may be a read error. This sequence joins TRBV20-1 and TRBJ2-5, with 7 bases identical to TRBD1. V shed 6 bases, J shed 5 bases, and the junction held 6 bases outside the gene matches. This CDR3 contains 12 residues. Germline V gives CDR1 DFQATT, CDR2 SNEGSKA (reference sequence). In nucleotides, the CDR3 is TGCAGTGCCTTAGGACAGGTGGAGACCCAGTACTTC. Translated, it gives CSALGQVETQYF.

This clonotype has more than one count but fewer than ten. This rearrangement joins TRBV5-4 to TRBJ1-1, with D possibly matching TRBD1 (6 bases). Germline V gene data show CDR1 as SGHNT and CDR2 as YYREEE (reference sequence). The V end was cut by 1 base, the J end by 3 bases, with 10 bases between. This CDR3 spans 14 amino acids. CDR3 nucleotide sequence: TGTGCCAGCAGCTTGTGGGGGGCAGACACTGAAGCTTTCTTT. Its protein is CASSLWGADTEAFF.

This chain uses TRBV2 with TRBJ2-1, with 8 nucleotides matching TRBD1. The CDR3 consists of 13 residues. J gave up 4 bases and V 5 bases, and 1 base lay outside the gene matches. Per germline, CDR1 SNHLY and CDR2 FYNNEI. The CDR3 region has the DNA TGTGCCAGCAGTCGGGACAGGTACAATGAGCAGTTCTTC. It specifies CASSRDRYNEQFF.

This rearrangement joins TRBV6-6 to TRBJ2-3; TRBD2 matches 10 bases. V lost 6 bases and J lost 5; bases outside the gene matches: 5. CDR1 is MNHNY, CDR2 SVGAGI, per germline (reference sequence). The CDR3 contains 14 residues. The CDR3 here is CASRPAGGRDTQYF. The CDR3 bases are TGTGCCAGCAGACCAGCGGGGGGGCGAGATACGCAGTATTTT.

This clonotype appeared a few times. The CDR3 loop is CASSPPPGRDTEAFF. Written as DNA, the CDR3 is TGTGCCAGCAGCCCACCCCCGGGCAGGGACACTGAAGCTTTCTTT. V gene TRBV5-5 combines with J gene TRBJ1-1, with D possibly TRBD1 on 5 matching bases. Germline CDR1 SGHKS, CDR2 YYEKEE (reference sequence). Trimming removed 4 bases at V and 3 bases at J, with 16 bases between. The CDR3 is 15 residues long. Combining the CDR3 with reference TRBV5-5 and TRBJ1-1 gives the whole variable domain DAGVTQSPTHLIKTRGQQVTLRCSPISGHKSVSWYQQVLGQGPQFIFQYYEKEERGRGNFPDRFSARQFPNYSSELNVNALLLGDSALYLCASSPPPGRDTEAFFGQGTRLTVV.

This clonotype was seen at least ten times. J is TRBJ1-1 and V is TRBV28, with D maybe TRBD1 (6 bases). In germline, CDR1 is MDHEN, CDR2 SYDVKM. V lost 5 bases to trimming and J lost 0 bases, with 16 bases between them. The CDR3 contains 16 residues. CDR3 sequence reads: CASSPFKGGMNTEAFF. The CDR3 coding sequence is TGTGCCAGCAGTCCCTTTAAGGGGGGGATGAACACTGAAGCTTTCTTT. The full variable domain, with the rest looked up from reference TRBV28 and TRBJ1-1, is DVKVTQSSRYLVKRTGEKVFLECVQDMDHENMFWYRQDPGLGLRLIYFSYDVKMKEKGDIPEGYSVSREKKERFSLILESASTNQTSMYLCASSPFKGGMNTEAFFGQGTRLTVV.

This clonotype was seen repeatedly, ten times or more. This sequence joins TRBV12-3 or TRBV12-4 and TRBJ2-3, with TRBD1 matching over 8 bases. CDR3 length: 15 residues. Trimming took 4 bases from V and 6 from J; bases not matched to a gene: 9. CDR3 bases: TGTGCCAGCAGTTCGCGACAGGGGCGCGCGGATACGCAGTATTTT. It yields the protein CASSSRQGRADTQYF.

This clonotype was recorded at least ten times. This CDR3 reads CASSLAPTGGVQETQYF. In nucleotides, the CDR3 is TGCGCCAGCAGCTTGGCCCCGACAGGGGGGGTACAAGAGACCCAGTACTTC. V and J are TRBV5-1 and TRBJ2-5; 9 bases are shared with TRBD1. Germline V CDR1 and CDR2: SGHRS, YFSETQ. The CDR3 loop spans 17 amino acids. Trimming took 0 bases from V and 2 from J; bases not matched to a gene: 8.

This clonotype came up many times. This chain uses TRBV15 with TRBJ2-3, with no clear D. This CDR3 region has 14 residues. From germline, CDR1 is LNHNV and CDR2 YYDKDF (reference sequence). The V gene lost 0 bases and the J gene lost 3 bases, with 7 bases spanning the gap. CDR3 amino acids: CATSRDWPTDTQYF. The CDR3 DNA sequence: TGTGCCACCAGCAGAGATTGGCCGACAGATACGCAGTATTTT.

This clonotype came up a few times. The chain couples TRBV6-1 to TRBJ1-1, with D perhaps TRBD1 (6 bases). V was clipped by 2 bases and J by 6 bases, with 10 bases between them. CDR3 length equals 13 residues. Germline CDR1 is MNHNS and CDR2 is SASEGT. This chain's CDR3 is CASSESRQAEAFF. As DNA, the CDR3 is TGTGCCAGCAGTGAAAGTAGACAGGCTGAAGCTTTCTTT.

This clonotype has more than one count but fewer than ten. This chain uses TRBV10-3 with TRBJ2-7; 7 bases agree with TRBD1. Germline CDR1 and CDR2: ENHRY and SYGVKD. The CDR3 runs to 16 residues. The V segment lost 1 base and the J segment 9 bases; nucleotides outside the gene matches: 15. CDR3 sequence reads: CAISEFSEDRHNGQYF. CDR3 coding DNA: TGTGCCATCAGTGAGTTCTCGGAGGACAGGCACAACGGGCAGTACTTC.